The T cell receptor beta chain under discussion was sequenced for a study of CD8 T cells in ankylosing spondylitis (dated by TCRdb to about 2017). Turning to the overall study: The study profiled T cell receptor beta repertoires in healthy donors and ankylosing spondylitis patients to find disease-linked TCR variants. Peripheral blood samples were taken, and synovial fluid was additionally collected from ankylosing spondylitis patients. The whole study cohort included some 100 healthy donors and around 24 ankylosing spondylitis patients. Study-level results and caveats: The disease-linked clones had a CD8+ phenotype and were found at relatively low frequencies in peripheral blood. Blood from ankylosing spondylitis patients appeared to be characterized by a TCR beta motif made up of several highly homologous amino acid variants. Some TCR beta motif variants had previously been reported in synovial fluid and blood of reactive arthritis patients, which suggested common disease-initiation mechanisms. The disease-linked clones were reported as significantly enriched in matched synovial fluid samples from ankylosing spondylitis patients.

As for this clonotype: The antigen it recognizes is unknown. Base qualities are not provided; no much larger clone lies one nucleotide away.

From the cysteine through the phenylalanine, the CDR3 covers 16 amino acids. The only DNA kept is the CDR3, 48 bases in frame from the first base. V has 3 bases trimmed and J has 9 bases trimmed; junction bases matching no gene number 9. Sequencing instrument: Illumina HiSeq 2500. Quantitative 5'-RACE with molecular barcodes was the method used to prepare the TCR beta libraries. On the authors' methods: To identify disease-linked TCR variants, a new computational method was used, one built on a probabilistic model of VDJ rearrangement. TCRdb reanalyzed the raw reads on its own, using fastp at Q25 for trimming and MiXCR for clone calling, and kept in-frame beta chains. Entries that share a CDR3 protein sequence are merged under the most common genes and DNA. The V and J calls were determined by TCRdb, not by the authors. The sample table lists roughly 670,000 distinct CDR3 sequences, roughly 19% of them with a count of one. Approximately 18% of the sample is held by the ten biggest clonotypes.

The sequenced sample consisted of blood, either unsorted or a sorted T cell fraction (not recorded which). The origin of this receptor is a male donor with ankylosing spondylitis. The sequence joins TRBV12-3 or TRBV12-4 to TRBJ1-5; TRBD1 matches 12 bases in the middle. The CDR3 region: CASSFTGTGGVGPQHF. The DNA sequence reads TGTGCCAGCAGTTTCACCGGGACAGGGGGCGTTGGGCCCCAGCATTTT.